Given below is one T cell receptor beta chain in context. Clones were read by immunoSEQ multiplex PCR, and TCRdb kept only the in-frame ones, dropping some. The table lists about 190,000 clones, around 80% of them singletons. This sample stems from a study of blood T cell repertoires in COVID-19. Study overall: T cells, B-cell-depleted T cells, or PBMCs supplied cDNA or gDNA.

The length of the CDR3 is 12 residues. The V gene's germline CDR1 is MDHEN and CDR2 SYDVKM. Deletions cut 8 bases from V and 9 bases from J, with 13 bases between. Seattle patient enrollment occurred during active infection, with longitudinal follow-up thereafter. The sample comprised peripheral blood. The sequence was obtained from a woman aged 60 to 75 with COVID-19, enrolled during active disease. The gene calls are TRBV28 and TRBJ2-2; D is perhaps TRBD1 (6 bases). The DNA of the CDR3 is TGTGCCAGCGGGGAAGGGGACAGGGAGCTGTTTTTT. It codes for CASGEGDRELFF.